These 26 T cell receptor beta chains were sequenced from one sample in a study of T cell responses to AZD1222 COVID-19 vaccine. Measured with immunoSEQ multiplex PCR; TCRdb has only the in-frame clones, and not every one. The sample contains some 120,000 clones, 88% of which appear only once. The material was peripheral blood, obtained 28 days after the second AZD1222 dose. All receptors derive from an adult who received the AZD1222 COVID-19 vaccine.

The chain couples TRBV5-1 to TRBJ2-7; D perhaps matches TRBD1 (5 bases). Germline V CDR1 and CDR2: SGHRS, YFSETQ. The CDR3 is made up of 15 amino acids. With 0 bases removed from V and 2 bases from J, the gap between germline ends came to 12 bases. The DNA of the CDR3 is TGCGCCAGCAGCTTGGTTTCTGGCAGGGCCTACGAGCAGTACTTC. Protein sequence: CASSLVSGRAYEQYF. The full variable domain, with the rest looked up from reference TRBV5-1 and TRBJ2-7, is KAGVTQTPRYLIKTRGQQVTLSCSPISGHRSVSWYQQTPGQGLQFLFEYFSETQRNKGNFPGRFSGRQFSNSRSEMNVSTLELGDSALYLCASSLVSGRAYEQYFGPGTRLTVT.

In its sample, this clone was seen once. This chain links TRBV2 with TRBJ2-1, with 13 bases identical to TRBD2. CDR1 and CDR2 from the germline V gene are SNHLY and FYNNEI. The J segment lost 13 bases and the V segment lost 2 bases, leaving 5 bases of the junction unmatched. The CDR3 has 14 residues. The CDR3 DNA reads TGTGCCAGCAGTGAAAGGGGGACTAGCGGGAATCAGTTCTTC. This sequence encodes CASSERGTSGNQFF.

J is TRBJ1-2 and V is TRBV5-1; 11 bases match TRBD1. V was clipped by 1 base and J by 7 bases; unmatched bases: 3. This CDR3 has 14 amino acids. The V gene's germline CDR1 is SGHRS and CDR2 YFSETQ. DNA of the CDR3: TGCGCCAGCAGCTTGACCGGGACAGGGGGTGGCTACACCTTC. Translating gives CASSLTGTGGGYTF.

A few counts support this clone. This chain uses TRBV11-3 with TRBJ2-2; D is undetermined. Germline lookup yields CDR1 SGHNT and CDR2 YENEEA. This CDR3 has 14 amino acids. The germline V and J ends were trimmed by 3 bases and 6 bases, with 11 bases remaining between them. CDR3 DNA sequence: TGTGCCAGCAGCTTGAAGAGGTTTTCCGGGGAGCTGTTTTTT. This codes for CASSLKRFSGELFF.

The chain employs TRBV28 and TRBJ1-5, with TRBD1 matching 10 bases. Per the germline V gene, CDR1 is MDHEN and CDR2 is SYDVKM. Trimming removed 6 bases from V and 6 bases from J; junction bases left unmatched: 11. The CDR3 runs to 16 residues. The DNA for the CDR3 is TGTGCCAGCAGGGGCTTGGGGACAGGGGAATTTCAGCCCCAGCATTTT. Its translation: CASRGLGTGEFQPQHF.

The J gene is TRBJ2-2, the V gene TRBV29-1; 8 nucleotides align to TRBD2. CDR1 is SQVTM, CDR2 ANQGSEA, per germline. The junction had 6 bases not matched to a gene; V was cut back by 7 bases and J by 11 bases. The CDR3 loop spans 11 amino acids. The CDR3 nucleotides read TGCAGCGCCCCGGGAGGGCGAGAGCTGTTTTTT. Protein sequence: CSAPGGRELFF.

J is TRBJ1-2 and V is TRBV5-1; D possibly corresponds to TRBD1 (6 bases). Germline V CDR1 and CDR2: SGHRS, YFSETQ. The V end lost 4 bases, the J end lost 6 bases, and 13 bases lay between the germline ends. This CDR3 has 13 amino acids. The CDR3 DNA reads TGCGCCAGCAGCGTCCAGGGGCGAGATGGCTACACCTTC. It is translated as CASSVQGRDGYTF.

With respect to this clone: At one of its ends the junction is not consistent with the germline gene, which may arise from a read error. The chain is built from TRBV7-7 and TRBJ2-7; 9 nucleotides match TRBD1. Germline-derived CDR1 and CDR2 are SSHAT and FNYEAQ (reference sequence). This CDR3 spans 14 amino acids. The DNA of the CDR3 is TGTGCTAGCAGCTTGGGACAGGGACAAGGCGAGCAGTACTTC. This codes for CASSLGQGQGEQYF.

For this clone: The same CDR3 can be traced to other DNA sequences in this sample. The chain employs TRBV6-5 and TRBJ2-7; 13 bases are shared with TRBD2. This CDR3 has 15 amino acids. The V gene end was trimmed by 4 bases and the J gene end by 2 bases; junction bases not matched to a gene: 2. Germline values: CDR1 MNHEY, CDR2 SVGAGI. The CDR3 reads CASSLGLAGPYEQYF. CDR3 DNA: TGTGCCAGCAGTTTGGGACTAGCGGGGCCCTACGAGCAGTACTTC.

The CDR3 sequence: CASSLGQGDGYTF. Here the CDR3 DNA reads TGCGCCAGCAGCTTGGGGCAGGGGGACGGCTACACCTTC. The chain links TRBV5-1 to TRBJ1-2, with TRBD1 identical over 7 bases. The CDR3 runs to 13 residues. V shed 0 bases and J 8 bases; nucleotides not matched to a gene: 4. CDR1 is SGHRS and CDR2 is YFSETQ in the germline V gene.

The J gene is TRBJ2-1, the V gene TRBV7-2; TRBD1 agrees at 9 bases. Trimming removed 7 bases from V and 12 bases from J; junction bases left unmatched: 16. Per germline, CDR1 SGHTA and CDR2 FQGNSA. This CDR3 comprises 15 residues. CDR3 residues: CASKEPGTGSSGQFF. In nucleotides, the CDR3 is TGTGCCAGCAAGGAGCCCGGGACAGGGTCTTCGGGGCAGTTCTTC.

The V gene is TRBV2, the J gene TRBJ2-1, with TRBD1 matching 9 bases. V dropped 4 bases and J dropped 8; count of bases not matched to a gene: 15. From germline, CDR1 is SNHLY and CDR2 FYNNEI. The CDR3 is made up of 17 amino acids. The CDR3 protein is CASSVARGTGKLDEQFF. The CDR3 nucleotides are TGTGCCAGCAGTGTAGCACGGGGGACAGGGAAGCTAGATGAGCAGTTCTTC.

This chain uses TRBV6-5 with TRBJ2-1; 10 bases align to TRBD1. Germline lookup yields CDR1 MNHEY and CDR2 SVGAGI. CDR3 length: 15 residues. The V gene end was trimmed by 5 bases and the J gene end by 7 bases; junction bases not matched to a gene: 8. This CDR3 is CASSTGQGFLNEQFF. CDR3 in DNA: TGTGCCAGCAGTACGGGACAGGGGTTTCTGAATGAGCAGTTCTTC.

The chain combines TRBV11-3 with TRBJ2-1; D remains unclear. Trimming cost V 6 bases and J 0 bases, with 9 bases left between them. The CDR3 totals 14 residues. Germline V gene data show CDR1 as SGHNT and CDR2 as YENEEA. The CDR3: CASREDSSYNEQFF. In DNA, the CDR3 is TGTGCCAGCAGGGAAGATTCCTCCTACAATGAGCAGTTCTTC.

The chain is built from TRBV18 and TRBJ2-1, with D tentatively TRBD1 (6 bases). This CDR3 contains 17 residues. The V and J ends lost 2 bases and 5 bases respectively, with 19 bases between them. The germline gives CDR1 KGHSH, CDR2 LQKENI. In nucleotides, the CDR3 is TGTGCCAGCTCACCAACTCAGGGGACGGTGGTTAACAATGAGCAGTTCTTC. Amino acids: CASSPTQGTVVNNEQFF.

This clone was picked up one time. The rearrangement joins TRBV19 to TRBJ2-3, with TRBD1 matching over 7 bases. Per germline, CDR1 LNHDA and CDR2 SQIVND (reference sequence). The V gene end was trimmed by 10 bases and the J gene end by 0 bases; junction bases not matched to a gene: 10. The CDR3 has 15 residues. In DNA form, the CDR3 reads TGTGCCACCCAAGTGGCAGGGGGAAGCACAGATACGCAGTATTTT. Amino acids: CATQVAGGSTDTQYF.

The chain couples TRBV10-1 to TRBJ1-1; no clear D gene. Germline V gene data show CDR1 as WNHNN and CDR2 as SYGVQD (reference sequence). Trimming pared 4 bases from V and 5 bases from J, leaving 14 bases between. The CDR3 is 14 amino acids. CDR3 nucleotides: TGCGCCAGCAGTGCTACCCGTGATACGACTGAAGCTTTCTTT. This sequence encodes CASSATRDTTEAFF.

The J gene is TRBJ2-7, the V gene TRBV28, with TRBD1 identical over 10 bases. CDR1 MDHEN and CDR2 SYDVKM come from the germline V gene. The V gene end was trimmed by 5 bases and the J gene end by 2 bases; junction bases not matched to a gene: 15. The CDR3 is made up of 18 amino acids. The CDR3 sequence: CASSPSRQGARRAYEQYF. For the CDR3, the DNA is TGTGCCAGCAGTCCTTCAAGACAGGGGGCGAGAAGGGCCTACGAGCAGTACTTC.

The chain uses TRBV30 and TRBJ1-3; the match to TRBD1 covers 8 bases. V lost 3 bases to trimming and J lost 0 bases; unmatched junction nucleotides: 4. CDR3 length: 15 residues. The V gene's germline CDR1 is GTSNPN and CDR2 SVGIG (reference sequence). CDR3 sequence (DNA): TGTGCCTGGAGCTTAACAGGGGGCTCTGGAAACACCATATATTTT. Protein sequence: CAWSLTGGSGNTIYF.

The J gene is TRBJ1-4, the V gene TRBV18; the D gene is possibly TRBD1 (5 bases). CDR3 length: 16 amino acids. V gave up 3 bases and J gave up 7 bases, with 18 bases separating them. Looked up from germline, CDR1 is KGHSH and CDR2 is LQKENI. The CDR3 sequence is CASSPPRGLGSEKLFF. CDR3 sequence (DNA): TGTGCCAGCTCACCCCCCCGGGGGTTAGGGAGTGAAAAACTGTTTTTT. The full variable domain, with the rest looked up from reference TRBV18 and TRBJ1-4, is NAGVMQNPRHLVRRRGQEARLRCSPMKGHSHVYWYRQLPEEGLKFMVYLQKENIIDESGMPKERFSAEFPKEGPSILRIQQVVRGDSAAYFCASSPPRGLGSEKLFFGSGTQLSVL.

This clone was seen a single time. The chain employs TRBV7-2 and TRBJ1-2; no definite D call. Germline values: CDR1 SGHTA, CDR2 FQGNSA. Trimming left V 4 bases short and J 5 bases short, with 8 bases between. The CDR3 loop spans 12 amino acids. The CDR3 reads CASSSRTYGYTF. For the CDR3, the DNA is TGTGCCAGCAGCTCCCGAACATATGGCTACACCTTC.

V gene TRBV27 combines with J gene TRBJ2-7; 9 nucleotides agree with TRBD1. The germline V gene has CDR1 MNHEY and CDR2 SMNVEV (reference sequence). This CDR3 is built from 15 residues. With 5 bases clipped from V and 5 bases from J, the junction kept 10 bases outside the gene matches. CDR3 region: CASSPLTGGGHEQYF. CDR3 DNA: TGTGCCAGCAGTCCTTTAACAGGGGGCGGACACGAGCAGTACTTC.

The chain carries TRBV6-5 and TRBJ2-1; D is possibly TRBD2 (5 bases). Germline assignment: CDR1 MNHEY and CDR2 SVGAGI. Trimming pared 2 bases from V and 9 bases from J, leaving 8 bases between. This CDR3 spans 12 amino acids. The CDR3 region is CASSYPGSEQFF. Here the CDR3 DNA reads TGTGCCAGCAGTTACCCGGGATCTGAGCAGTTCTTC.

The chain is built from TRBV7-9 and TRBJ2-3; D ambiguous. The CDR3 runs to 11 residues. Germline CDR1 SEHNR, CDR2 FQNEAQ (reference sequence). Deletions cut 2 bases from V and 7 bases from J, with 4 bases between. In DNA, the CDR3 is TGTGCCAGCAGCTTAACATATACGCAGTATTTT. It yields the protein CASSLTYTQYF.

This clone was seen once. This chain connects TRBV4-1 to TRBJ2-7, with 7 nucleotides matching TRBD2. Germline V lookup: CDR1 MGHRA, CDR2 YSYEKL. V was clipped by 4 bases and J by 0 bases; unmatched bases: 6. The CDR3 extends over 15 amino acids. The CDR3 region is CASSLRGRGSYEQYF. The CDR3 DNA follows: TGCGCCAGCAGCCTGCGGGGGAGAGGCTCCTACGAGCAGTACTTC.

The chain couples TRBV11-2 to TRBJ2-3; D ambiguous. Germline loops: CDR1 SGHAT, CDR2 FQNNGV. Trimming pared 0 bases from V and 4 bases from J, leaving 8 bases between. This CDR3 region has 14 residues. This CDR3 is CASSLDSYPDTQYF. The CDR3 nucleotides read TGTGCCAGCAGCTTAGACAGCTACCCAGATACGCAGTATTTT.